This T cell receptor beta chain was identified during a study of blood T cell repertoires in COVID-19. Across the study: T cells, B-cell-depleted T cells, or PBMCs supplied cDNA or gDNA.

This clone was seen once. Original analysis: How many nucleated cells were present was estimated from reference gene primer amplification. Data came from immunoSEQ multiplex PCR; TCRdb stores just in-frame clones and leaves some out. The V and J calls and clone size are taken from that table; D and trimming were inferred from the DNA. The data show tens of thousands of clones, with 70% to 90% seen just once and more than 3.5% held by the top ten. Germline loops: CDR1 MNHEY, CDR2 SMNVEV (reference sequence). Trimming took 5 bases from V and 3 from J; bases not matched to a gene: 9. There are 18 residues in the CDR3.

V and J are TRBV27 and TRBJ2-1; 14 positions match TRBD2. The clonotype originates from a man between 50 and 59 years old with acute or convalescent COVID-19. Sequencing was done on a sample of peripheral blood. The CDR3 loop reads CASSLRGTSGSYYNEQFF. Here the CDR3 DNA reads TGTGCCAGCAGTCTCAGAGGGACTAGCGGGAGTTACTACAATGAGCAGTTCTTC.